This T cell receptor (beta chain) derives from a study of T-cell reconstitution after alpha-beta-depleted transplantation in children. During its preparation, the TCRbeta library received unique molecular identifiers. Using its own MiXCR run on the PCR reads, TCRdb lists one record per CDR3 protein. The sample consists of about 400,000 distinct CDR3 sequences, roughly 21% of them appearing once. Trimming at V came to 4 bases and at J to 7 bases, leaving 6 bases not matched to a gene. The CDR3 runs 13 residues. Germline values: CDR1 SGDLS, CDR2 YYNGEE. This clonotype showed up just a few times. This sample comprised PBMCs from the stem cell graft donor, obtained from the stem cell graft. This TCR derives from a human donor who donated a stem cell graft to a child with acute myeloid leukemia. The V and J genes are TRBV9 and TRBJ2-7; TRBD1 matches at 9 bases. CDR3 DNA sequence: TGTGCCAGCAGCCCAGGACAGGGGCGGGAGCAGTACTTC. It encodes CASSPGQGREQYF.